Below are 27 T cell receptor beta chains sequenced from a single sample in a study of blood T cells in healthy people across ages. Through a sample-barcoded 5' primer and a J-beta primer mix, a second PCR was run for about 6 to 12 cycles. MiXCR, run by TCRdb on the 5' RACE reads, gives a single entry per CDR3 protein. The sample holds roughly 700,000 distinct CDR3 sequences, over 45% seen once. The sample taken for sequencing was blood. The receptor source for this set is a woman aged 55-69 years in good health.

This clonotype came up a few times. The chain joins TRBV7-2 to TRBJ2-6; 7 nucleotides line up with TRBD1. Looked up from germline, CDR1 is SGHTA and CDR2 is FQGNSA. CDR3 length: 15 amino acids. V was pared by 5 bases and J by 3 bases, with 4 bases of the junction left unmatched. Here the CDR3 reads CASSERQGGANVLTF. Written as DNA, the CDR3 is TGTGCCAGCAGCGAGAGACAGGGTGGGGCCAACGTCCTGACTTTC.

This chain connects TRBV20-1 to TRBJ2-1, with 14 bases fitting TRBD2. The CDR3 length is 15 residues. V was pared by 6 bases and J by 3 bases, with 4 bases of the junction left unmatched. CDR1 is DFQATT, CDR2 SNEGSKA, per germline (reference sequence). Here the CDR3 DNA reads TGCAGTGCAGGACTAGCGGGGGGTAACTACAATGAGCAGTTCTTC. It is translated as CSAGLAGGNYNEQFF.

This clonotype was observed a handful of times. The CDR3 region has the DNA TGCAGTGCCCCGGGACTAGCGACCAATGAGCAGTTCTTC. Translated: CSAPGLATNEQFF. The V gene is TRBV20-1, the J gene TRBJ2-1; 10 bases agree with TRBD2. The V and J ends lost 6 bases and 6 bases, in that order; junction bases with no gene match: 5. The CDR3 runs 13 residues. Germline V gene sequence: CDR1 DFQATT, CDR2 SNEGSKA (reference sequence).

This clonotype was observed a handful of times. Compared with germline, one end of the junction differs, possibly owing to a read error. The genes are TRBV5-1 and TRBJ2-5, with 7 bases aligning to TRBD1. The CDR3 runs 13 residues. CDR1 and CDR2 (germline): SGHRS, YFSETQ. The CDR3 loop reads CAGSFDREETQYF. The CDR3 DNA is TGCGCCGGCAGCTTTGACAGGGAAGAGACCCAGTACTTC.

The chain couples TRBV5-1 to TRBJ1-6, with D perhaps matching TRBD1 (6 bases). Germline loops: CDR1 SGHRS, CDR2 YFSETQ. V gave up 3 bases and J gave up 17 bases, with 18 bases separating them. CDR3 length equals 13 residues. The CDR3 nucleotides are TGCGCCAGCAGCTCGACAGGCTTTGAGGTCGTCCACTTT. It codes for CASSSTGFEVVHF.

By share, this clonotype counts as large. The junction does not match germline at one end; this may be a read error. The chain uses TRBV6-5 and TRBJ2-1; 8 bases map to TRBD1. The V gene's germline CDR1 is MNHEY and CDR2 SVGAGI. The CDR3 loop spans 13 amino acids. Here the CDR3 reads CASSDSGGDEQFF. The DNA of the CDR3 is TGTGCCAGCAGTGACTCAGGGGGCGATGAGCAGTTCTTC.

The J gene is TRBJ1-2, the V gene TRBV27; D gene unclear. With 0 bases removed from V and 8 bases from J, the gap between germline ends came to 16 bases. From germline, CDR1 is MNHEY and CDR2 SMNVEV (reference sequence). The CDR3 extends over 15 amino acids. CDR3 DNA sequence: TGTGCCAGCAGTTTATCCCCTACACGGGCCTTGGGCTACACCTTC. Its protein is CASSLSPTRALGYTF.

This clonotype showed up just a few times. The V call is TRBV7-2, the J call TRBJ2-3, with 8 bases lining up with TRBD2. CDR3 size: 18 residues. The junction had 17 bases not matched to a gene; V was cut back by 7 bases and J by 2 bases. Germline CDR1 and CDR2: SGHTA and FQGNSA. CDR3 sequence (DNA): TGTGCCAGCACCGTTAAAAGAATAGTAGCGGGACCCACAGATACGCAGTATTTT. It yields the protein CASTVKRIVAGPTDTQYF.

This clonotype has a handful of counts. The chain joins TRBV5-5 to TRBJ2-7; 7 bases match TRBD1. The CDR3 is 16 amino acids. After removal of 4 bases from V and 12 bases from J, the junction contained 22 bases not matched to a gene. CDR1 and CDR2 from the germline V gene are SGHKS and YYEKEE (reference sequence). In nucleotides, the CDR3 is TGTGCCAGCAGCCGAAACTTACAGGGGTCGCCGTCGGTCGGGTACTTC. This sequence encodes CASSRNLQGSPSVGYF.

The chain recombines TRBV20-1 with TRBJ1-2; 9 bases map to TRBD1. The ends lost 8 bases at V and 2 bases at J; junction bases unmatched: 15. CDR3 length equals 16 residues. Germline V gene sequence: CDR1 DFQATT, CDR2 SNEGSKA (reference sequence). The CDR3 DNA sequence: TGCAGTTTCTCCGACCTCCGGGACAGGGAAAACTATGGCTACACCTTC. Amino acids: CSFSDLRDRENYGYTF.

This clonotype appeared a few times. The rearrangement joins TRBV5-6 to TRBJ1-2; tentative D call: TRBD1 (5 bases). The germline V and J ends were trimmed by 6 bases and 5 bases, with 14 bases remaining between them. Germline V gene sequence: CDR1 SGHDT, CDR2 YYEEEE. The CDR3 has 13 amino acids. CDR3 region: CASKYSGTYGYTF. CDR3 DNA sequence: TGTGCCAGCAAATACAGTGGGACTTATGGCTACACCTTC.

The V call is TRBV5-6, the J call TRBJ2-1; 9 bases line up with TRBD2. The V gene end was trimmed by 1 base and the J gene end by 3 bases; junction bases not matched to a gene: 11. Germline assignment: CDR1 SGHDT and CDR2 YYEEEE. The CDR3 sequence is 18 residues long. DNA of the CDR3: TGTGCCAGCAGCTTGTGGCTAGCGGGAAGTTCTCACTACAATGAGCAGTTCTTC. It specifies CASSLWLAGSSHYNEQFF.

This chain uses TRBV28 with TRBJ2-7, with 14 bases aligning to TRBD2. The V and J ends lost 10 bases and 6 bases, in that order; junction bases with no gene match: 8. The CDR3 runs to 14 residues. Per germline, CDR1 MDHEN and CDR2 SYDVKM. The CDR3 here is CATGTSGRAVEQYF. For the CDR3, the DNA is TGTGCCACGGGGACTAGCGGGAGAGCGGTCGAGCAGTACTTC.

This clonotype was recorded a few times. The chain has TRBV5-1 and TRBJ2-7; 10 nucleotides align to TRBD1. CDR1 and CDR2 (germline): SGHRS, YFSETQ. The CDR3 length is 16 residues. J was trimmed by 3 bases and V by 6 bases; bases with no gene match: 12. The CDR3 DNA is TGCGCCAGCAAAATATCCTCTGGGACAGGGGACTACGAGCAGTACTTC. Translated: CASKISSGTGDYEQYF.

CDR3 in amino acids: CASTISPGTEKNIQYF. In DNA, the CDR3 is TGTGCCAGCACCATATCCCCCGGGACAGAGAAAAACATTCAGTACTTC. The gene calls are TRBV6-6 and TRBJ2-4; TRBD1 agrees at 7 bases. The junction had 13 bases not matched to a gene; V was cut back by 7 bases and J by 4 bases. The CDR3 covers 16 residues. The V gene's germline CDR1 is MNHNY and CDR2 SVGAGI (reference sequence).

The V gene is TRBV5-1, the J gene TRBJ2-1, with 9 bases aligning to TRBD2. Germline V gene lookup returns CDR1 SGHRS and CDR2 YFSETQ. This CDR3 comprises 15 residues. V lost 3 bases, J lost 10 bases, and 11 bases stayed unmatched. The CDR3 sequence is CASSSGLATYGEQFF. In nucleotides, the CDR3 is TGCGCCAGCAGCTCCGGACTAGCGACTTACGGAGAGCAGTTCTTC.

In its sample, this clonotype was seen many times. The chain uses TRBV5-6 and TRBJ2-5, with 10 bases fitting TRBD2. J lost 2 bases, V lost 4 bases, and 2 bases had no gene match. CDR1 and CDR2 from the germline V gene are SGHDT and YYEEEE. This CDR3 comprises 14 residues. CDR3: CASSGLAVQETQYF. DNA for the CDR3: TGTGCCAGCAGCGGACTAGCGGTACAAGAGACCCAGTACTTC.

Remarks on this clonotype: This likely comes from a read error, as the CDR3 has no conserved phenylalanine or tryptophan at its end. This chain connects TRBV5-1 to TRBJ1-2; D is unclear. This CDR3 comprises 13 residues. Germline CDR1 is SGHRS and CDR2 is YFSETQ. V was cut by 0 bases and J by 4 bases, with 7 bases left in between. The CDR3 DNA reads TGCGCCAGCAGCTTGGACGGAGTCTATGGCTACACCCTC. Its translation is CASSLDGVYGYTL.

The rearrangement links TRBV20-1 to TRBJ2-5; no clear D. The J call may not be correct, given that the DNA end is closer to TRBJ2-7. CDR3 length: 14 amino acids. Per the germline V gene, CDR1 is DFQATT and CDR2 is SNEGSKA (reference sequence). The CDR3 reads CSASLDSGRLEQYF. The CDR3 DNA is TGCAGTGCTTCCCTTGACTCAGGTCGCCTCGAGCAGTACTTC.

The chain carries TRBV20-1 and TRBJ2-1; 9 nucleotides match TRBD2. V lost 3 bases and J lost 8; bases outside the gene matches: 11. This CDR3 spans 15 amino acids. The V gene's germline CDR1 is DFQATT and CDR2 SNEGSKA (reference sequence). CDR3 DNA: TGCAGTGCTAGGGGCGGTAGCGGGAGTTTGTATGAGCAGTTCTTC. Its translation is CSARGGSGSLYEQFF.

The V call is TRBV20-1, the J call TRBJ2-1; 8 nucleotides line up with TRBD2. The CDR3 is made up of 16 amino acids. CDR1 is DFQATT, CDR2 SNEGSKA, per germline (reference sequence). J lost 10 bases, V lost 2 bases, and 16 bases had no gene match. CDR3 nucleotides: TGCAGTGCTAGACCATCCGTAGGGACTAGGGTTTACGAGCAGTTCTTC. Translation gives CSARPSVGTRVYEQFF.

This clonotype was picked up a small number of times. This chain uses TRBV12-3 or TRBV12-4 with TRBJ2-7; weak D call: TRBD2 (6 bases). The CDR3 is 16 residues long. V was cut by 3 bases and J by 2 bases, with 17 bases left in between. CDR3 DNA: TGTGCCAGCAGTTTCGGAACCGGGACTGATCCCTACGAGCAGTACTTC. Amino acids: CASSFGTGTDPYEQYF.

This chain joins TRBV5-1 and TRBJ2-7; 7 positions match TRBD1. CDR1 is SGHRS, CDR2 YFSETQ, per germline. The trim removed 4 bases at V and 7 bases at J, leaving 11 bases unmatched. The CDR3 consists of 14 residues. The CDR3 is CASSVGTAPGEQYF. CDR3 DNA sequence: TGCGCCAGCAGCGTCGGGACAGCCCCAGGAGAGCAGTACTTC.

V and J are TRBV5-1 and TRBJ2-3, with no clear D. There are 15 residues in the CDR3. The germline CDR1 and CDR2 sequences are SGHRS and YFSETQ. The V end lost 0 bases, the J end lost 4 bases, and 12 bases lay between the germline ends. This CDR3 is CASSLGVVPPDTQYF. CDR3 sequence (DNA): TGCGCCAGCAGCTTGGGGGTAGTTCCCCCAGATACGCAGTATTTT.

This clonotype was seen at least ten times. CDR3 residues: CASSLGVDTQYF. CDR3 nucleotides: TGTGCCAGCAGCTTGGGGGTAGATACGCAGTATTTT. J is TRBJ2-3 and V is TRBV7-2; D might be TRBD1 or TRBD2, each matching 5 bases. The V gene's germline CDR1 is SGHTA and CDR2 FQGNSA. With 3 bases removed from V and 5 bases from J, the gap between germline ends came to 6 bases. The CDR3 is 12 residues long.

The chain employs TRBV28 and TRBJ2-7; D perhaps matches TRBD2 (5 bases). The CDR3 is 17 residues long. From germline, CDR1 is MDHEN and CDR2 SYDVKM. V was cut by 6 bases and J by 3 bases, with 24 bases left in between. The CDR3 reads CASSLVVVGNQLYEQYF. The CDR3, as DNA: TGTGCCAGCAGCTTAGTGGTGGTCGGGAACCAACTCTACGAGCAGTACTTC.

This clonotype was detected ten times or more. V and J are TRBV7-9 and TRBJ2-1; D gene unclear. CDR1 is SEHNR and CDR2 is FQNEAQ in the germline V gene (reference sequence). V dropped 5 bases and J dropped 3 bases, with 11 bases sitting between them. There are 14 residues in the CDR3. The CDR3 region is CASSPMADYNEQFF. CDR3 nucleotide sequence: TGTGCCAGCAGCCCAATGGCAGACTACAATGAGCAGTTCTTC.